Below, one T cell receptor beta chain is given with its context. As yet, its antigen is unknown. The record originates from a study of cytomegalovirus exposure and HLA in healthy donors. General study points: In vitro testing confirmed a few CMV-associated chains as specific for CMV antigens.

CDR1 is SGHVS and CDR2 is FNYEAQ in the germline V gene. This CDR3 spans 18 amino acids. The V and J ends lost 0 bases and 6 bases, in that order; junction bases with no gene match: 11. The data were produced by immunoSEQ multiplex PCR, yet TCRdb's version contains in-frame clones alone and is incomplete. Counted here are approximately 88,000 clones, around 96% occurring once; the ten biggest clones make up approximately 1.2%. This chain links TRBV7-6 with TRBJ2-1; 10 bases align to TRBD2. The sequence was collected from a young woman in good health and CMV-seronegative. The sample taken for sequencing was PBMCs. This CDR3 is CASSLAQARTSGSNEQFF. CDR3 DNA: TGTGCCAGCAGCTTAGCCCAAGCCAGGACTAGCGGTTCCAATGAGCAGTTCTTC.